This TCR beta chain originates from a study of regulatory T cells in long-lasting Graves disease. Findings of the study overall: Preferential use of TRBV28, TRBJ1-2 and TRBJ2-5 was seen in persistent disease.

Construction of TCR beta libraries relied on iRepertoire HTBI primers and on Arm-PCR targeting CDR3 regions. Study processing details: Identified across the samples were approximately 60 TRBV segments and 14 TRBJ segments. TCRdb redid the calling of the multiplex PCR reads with MiXCR, one entry per CDR3 protein. What appears here as the V and J calls and clone size reflects TCRdb's work, not the paper's. The sample contains a few hundred thousand distinct CDR3 sequences, around a quarter of which appear only once. This sample's time point: persistent/refractory GD, antithyroid drugs over 5 years with positive TRAb. Researchers made the TCR library from RNA that was extracted from PBMCs. CDR3 size: 16 residues. Trimming removed 6 bases from V and 3 bases from J, with 20 bases in between. CDR1 SQVTM and CDR2 ANQGSEA come from the germline V gene. Concerning this clonotype itself: As yet, its antigen is unknown.

This TCR was recovered from a female donor with Graves disease. The material sequenced was peripheral blood mononuclear cells (PBMCs), taken when the disease was refractory, from a patient treated with antithyroid drugs. V gene TRBV29-1 combines with J gene TRBJ2-2; D is unresolved. In DNA form, the CDR3 reads TGCAGCGTCTTAATGGACCGGGCCGCAGACACCGGGGAGCTGTTTTTT. Its translation: CSVLMDRAADTGELFF.